One T cell receptor beta chain is described in this entry. This record belongs to a study of CD8 T cells in Susac syndrome. Random hexamers were used to reverse transcribe an amount of about 0.5 to 1 ug RNA. immunoSEQ multiplex PCR amplified TCR beta CDR3 across 54 Vbeta, 13 Jbeta. In TCRdb, the immunoSEQ multiplex PCR reads were re-called with MiXCR into one record per CDR3 protein. The table lists 150,000 to 200,000 distinct CDR3 sequences, approximately 93% of them singletons. Germline V gene lookup returns CDR1 MDHEN and CDR2 SYDVKM. The CDR3 runs 11 residues. V lost 2 bases and J lost 4, with 3 bases in between.

The receptor was isolated from a human donor with multiple sclerosis. The V call is TRBV28, the J call TRBJ2-7, with D hard to call. The sequenced sample consisted of CD4+ T cells from PBMCs. The CDR3 bases are TGTGCCAGCAGTTTACAGTACGAGCAGTACTTC. It codes for CASSLQYEQYF.